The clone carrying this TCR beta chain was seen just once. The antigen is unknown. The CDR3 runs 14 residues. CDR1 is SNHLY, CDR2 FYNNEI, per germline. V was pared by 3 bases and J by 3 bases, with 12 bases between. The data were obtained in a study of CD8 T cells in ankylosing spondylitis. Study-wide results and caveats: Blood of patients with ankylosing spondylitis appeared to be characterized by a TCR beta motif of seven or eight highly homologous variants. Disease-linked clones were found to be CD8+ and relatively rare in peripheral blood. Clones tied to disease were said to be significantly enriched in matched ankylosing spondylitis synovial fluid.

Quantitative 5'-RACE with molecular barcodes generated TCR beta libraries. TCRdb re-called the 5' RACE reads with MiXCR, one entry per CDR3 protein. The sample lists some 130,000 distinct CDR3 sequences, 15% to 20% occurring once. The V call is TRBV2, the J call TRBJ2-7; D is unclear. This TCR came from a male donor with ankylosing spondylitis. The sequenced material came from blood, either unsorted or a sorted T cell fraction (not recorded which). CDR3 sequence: CASSDWHPYYEQYF. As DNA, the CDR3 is TGTGCCAGCAGTGATTGGCACCCATACTACGAGCAGTACTTC.